This is a list of T cell receptor beta chains from one sample in a study of breast tumors, draining lymph nodes, adjacent tissues. One entry per CDR3 protein results from TCRdb running MiXCR on the multiplex PCR reads. The table shows fewer than 200,000 distinct CDR3 sequences, with 30% to 40% occurring only once. What was sequenced was axillary lymph node tissue. Receptors were obtained from a female donor with breast cancer. Some clones in this sample may be carry-over from other donors' samples. Both conserved end residues are part of each CDR3. A D gene is named only where the DNA matches it firmly. Rows may omit the clone size; those that give it use once, few, many or a size class.

size: -; V: TRBV14; D: -; J: TRBJ2-1; DNA: TGTGCCAGCAGCCTACACCGGAGCTCCTACAATGAGCAGTTCTTC; CDR3: CASSLHRSSYNEQFF
size: many; V: TRBV7-2; D: TRBD2; J: TRBJ2-1; DNA: TGTGCCAGCAGCCCTGTGGGAGGCGGGGGGGCGCGTAATGAGCAGTTCTTC; CDR3: CASSPVGGGGARNEQFF
size: many; V: TRBV6-1; D: -; J: TRBJ1-2; DNA: TGTGCCAGCAGTCAACTGGCTAACTATGGCTACACCTTC; CDR3: CASSQLANYGYTF
size: many; V: TRBV7-2; D: TRBD2; J: TRBJ2-1; DNA: TGTGCCAGCAGCTTCCGGTCGGGACTAGCGACCAATGAGCAGTTCTTC; CDR3: CASSFRSGLATNEQFF
size: -; V: TRBV19; D: TRBD1; J: TRBJ1-5; DNA: TGTGCCAGAGTGGCAGGGGGCATTCAGCCCCAGCATTTT; CDR3: CARVAGGIQPQHF
size: once; V: TRBV28; D: -; J: TRBJ2-1; DNA: TGTGCCAGCAGTTTGCGGGATGAGCAGTCCTTC; CDR3: CASSLRDEQSF
size: many; V: TRBV28; D: -; J: TRBJ1-4; DNA: TGTGCCAGCAGGGAGACTGGTGGAGGTGAGAAGACAAAACTGTTTTTT; CDR3: CASRETGGGEKTKLFF
size: many; V: TRBV12-3/TRBV12-4; D: -; J: TRBJ1-6; DNA: TGTGCCAGCAGCCCCCTAGGTTCACCCCTCCACTTT; CDR3: CASSPLGSPLHF
size: many; V: TRBV11-2; D: TRBD1; J: TRBJ2-5; DNA: TGTGCCAGCAGCTTACCCCCTTTGGGACAGGCGAAGACCCAGTACTTC; CDR3: CASSLPPLGQAKTQYF
size: many; V: TRBV20-1; D: -; J: TRBJ2-5; DNA: TGCAGTGCTAGAGATTGGGCTCGGGGAGGCCAAGAGACCCAGTACTTC; CDR3: CSARDWARGGQETQYF
size: -; V: TRBV4-3; D: TRBD2; J: TRBJ2-7; DNA: TGCGCCAGCAGCCAGAGGCTAGCGGGAACCTACGAGCAGTACTTC; CDR3: CASSQRLAGTYEQYF
size: many; V: TRBV27; D: -; J: TRBJ1-5; DNA: TGTGCCAGCAGTCTCTTGGCGGGGAAAAATCAGCCCCAGCATTTT; CDR3: CASSLLAGKNQPQHF
size: many; V: TRBV4-1; D: TRBD1; J: TRBJ1-5; DNA: TGCGCCAGCAGCCCACAGGGGGCTCGGGATCAGCCCCAGCATTTT; CDR3: CASSPQGARDQPQHF
size: -; V: TRBV30; D: -; J: TRBJ1-1; DNA: TGTGCCTGGATCGGACAGCGCCCCGAAGCTTTCTTT; CDR3: CAWIGQRPEAFF
size: many; V: TRBV28; D: -; J: TRBJ2-7; DNA: TGTGCCAGCAGTTTCGTAGGGATCTCGTACGAGCAGTACTTC; CDR3: CASSFVGISYEQYF
size: -; V: TRBV7-9; D: TRBD1; J: TRBJ2-7; DNA: TGTGCCAGCAGCCATGGGACAGGGGGAAACTCCTACGAGCAGTACTTC; CDR3: CASSHGTGGNSYEQYF
size: many; V: TRBV12-3/TRBV12-4; D: -; J: TRBJ2-6; DNA: TGTGCCAGCAGTAGAGGGGGGGCCAACGTCCTGACTTTC; CDR3: CASSRGGANVLTF
size: once; V: TRBV20-1; D: TRBD2; J: TRBJ2-7; DNA: TGCAGTGTACACCAAGGGGGACTAGCGGGGGGGAGGCACTACGAGCAGTACTTC; CDR3: CSVHQGGLAGGRHYEQYF
size: many; V: TRBV6-1; D: TRBD1; J: TRBJ2-7; DNA: TGTGCCAGCACCTTCGACAGGGGTCGCGGGTACGAGCAGTACTTC; CDR3: CASTFDRGRGYEQYF
size: many; V: TRBV6-6; D: -; J: TRBJ1-5; DNA: TGTGCCAGCAGCGACGGGGGGAGTCAGCCCCAGCATTTT; CDR3: CASSDGGSQPQHF
size: many; V: TRBV24-1; D: TRBD2; J: TRBJ2-1; DNA: TGTGCCACCAGAGGAAGCGGGAGGGACGGTGAGCAGTTCTTC; CDR3: CATRGSGRDGEQFF
size: many; V: TRBV7-8; D: -; J: TRBJ2-7; DNA: TGTGCCAGCCGACTAGTCGAAAGCTCCTACGAGCAGTACTTC; CDR3: CASRLVESSYEQYF
size: many; V: TRBV3-1; D: -; J: TRBJ2-7; DNA: TGTGCCAGCAGCTTTGCACTTTCCTACGAGCAGTACTTC; CDR3: CASSFALSYEQYF
size: many; V: TRBV3-1; D: -; J: TRBJ2-6; DNA: TGTGCCAGCAGCCCGCGGGGGCTCGGGGCCAACGTCCTGACTTTC; CDR3: CASSPRGLGANVLTF
size: many; V: TRBV27; D: -; J: TRBJ2-7; DNA: TGTGCCAGCAGTATTTCCCCGCCCTACGAGCAGTACTTC; CDR3: CASSISPPYEQYF
size: -; V: TRBV5-1; D: -; J: TRBJ1-1; DNA: TGCGCCAGCAGCTTGGGGGCGCCCACTGAAGCTTTCTTT; CDR3: CASSLGAPTEAFF
size: many; V: TRBV7-9; D: -; J: TRBJ1-4; DNA: TGTGCCAGCAGCGGGCCGCAGCCAAATGAAAAACTGTTTTTT; CDR3: CASSGPQPNEKLFF
size: -; V: TRBV4-1; D: -; J: TRBJ2-2; DNA: TGCGCCAGCAGCCAAGAATTAGGGCCAGGGGAGCTGTTTTTT; CDR3: CASSQELGPGELFF
size: -; V: TRBV5-6; D: -; J: TRBJ2-1; DNA: TGTGCCAGCAGCACACGGATCTCTACCCTAAAGCAGTTCTTC; CDR3: CASSTRISTLKQFF
size: once; V: TRBV2; D: TRBD1; J: TRBJ2-2; DNA: TGTGCCAGCAGTCGGGACAGGGCGAACACCGGGGAGCTGTTTTTT; CDR3: CASSRDRANTGELFF
size: -; V: TRBV6-2/TRBV6-3; D: -; J: TRBJ1-3; DNA: TGTGCCAGCACAAGACAGCTGCTCTCCTCTGGAAACACCATATATTTT; CDR3: CASTRQLLSSGNTIYF
size: -; V: TRBV20-1; D: -; J: TRBJ1-5; DNA: TGCAGCGCTAGAGATCGAGGGCCGCCCCAGCATTTT; CDR3: CSARDRGPPQHF
size: many; V: TRBV7-3; D: TRBD1; J: TRBJ2-1; DNA: TGTGCCAGCAGCTTAACTTCGGTGGGTACAATGGGACAGGAGAAGTACAATGAGCAGTTCTTC; CDR3: CASSLTSVGTMGQEKYNEQFF